The clone carrying this T cell receptor (beta chain) was seen ten or more times. Tregs were sorted as CD4+CD25+CD127-/low cells. Full-length variable regions came from constant-region reverse primers plus semi-nested Nested Universal Primer A PCR. A single record per CDR3 protein comes from TCRdb applying MiXCR to the 5' RACE reads. The sample consists of 35,000 to 45,000 distinct CDR3 sequences, more than 20% of them appearing once. The TCR originated in a female donor with breast cancer. The sequenced sample was Tregs sorted from a lymph node.

The CDR3 is CASSTGTSGGGGEQFF. Written as DNA, the CDR3 is TGCGCCAGCAGCACCGGGACTAGCGGAGGGGGAGGTGAGCAGTTCTTC. The chain links TRBV5-1 to TRBJ2-1, with 11 bases fitting TRBD2. Germline CDR1 is SGHRS and CDR2 is YFSETQ. The CDR3 totals 16 residues. J lost 9 bases, V lost 4 bases, and 12 bases had no gene match.